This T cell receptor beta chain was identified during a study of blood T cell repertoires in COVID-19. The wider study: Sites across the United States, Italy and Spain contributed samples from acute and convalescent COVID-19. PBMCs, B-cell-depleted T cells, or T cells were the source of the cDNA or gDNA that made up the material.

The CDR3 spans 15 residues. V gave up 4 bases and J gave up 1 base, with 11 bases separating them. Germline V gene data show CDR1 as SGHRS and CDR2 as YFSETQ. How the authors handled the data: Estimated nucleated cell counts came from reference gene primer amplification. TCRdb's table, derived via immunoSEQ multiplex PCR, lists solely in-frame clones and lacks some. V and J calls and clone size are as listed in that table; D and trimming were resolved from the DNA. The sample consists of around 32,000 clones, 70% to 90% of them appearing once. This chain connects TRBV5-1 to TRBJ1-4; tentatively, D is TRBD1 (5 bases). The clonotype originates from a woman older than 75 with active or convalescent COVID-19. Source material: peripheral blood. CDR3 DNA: TGCGCCAGCAGCGTAATGGGGGGAACTAATGAAAAACTGTTTTTT. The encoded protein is CASSVMGGTNEKLFF.